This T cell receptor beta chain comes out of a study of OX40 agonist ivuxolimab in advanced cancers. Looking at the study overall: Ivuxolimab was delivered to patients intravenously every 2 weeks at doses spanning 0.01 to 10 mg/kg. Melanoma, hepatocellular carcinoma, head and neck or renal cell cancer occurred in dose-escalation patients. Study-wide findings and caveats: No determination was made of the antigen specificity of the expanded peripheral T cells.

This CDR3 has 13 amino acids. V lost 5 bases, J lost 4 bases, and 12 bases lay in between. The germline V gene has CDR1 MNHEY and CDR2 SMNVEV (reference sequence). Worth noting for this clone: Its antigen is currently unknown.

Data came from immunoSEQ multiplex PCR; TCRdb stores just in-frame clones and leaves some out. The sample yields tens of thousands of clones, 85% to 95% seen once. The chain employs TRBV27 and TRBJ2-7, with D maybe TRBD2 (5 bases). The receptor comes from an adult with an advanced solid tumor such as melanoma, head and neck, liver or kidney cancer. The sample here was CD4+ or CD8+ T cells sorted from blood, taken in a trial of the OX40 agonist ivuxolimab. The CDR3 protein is CASSPTRGYEQYF. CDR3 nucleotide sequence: TGTGCCAGCAGTCCCACCCGAGGGTACGAGCAGTACTTC.